This section outlines one T cell receptor beta chain sequence together with its context. This clonotype occurred a few times. This receptor's antigen is unknown. There are no base qualities to consult, and no much larger clone falls within one base. Libraries were built with 5' RACE. Data came from an Illumina HiSeq 2500. A second about 7 to 12 cycle PCR used a sample-barcoded 5' primer and a J-beta primer mix. Each TCR beta cDNA molecule received a unique molecular identifier from a template-switch 5' adaptor carrying 12 random nucleotides. Each sample yielded at least 2.5 million CDR3-containing paired-end reads. First-strand cDNA was synthesized from all RNA with the Mint cDNA synthesis kit, primed by a TRBC-specific oligonucleotide. After uracil-DNA glycosylase treatment, a first 18-cycle PCR used universal primers M1SS and BC2_uni_R on all cDNA. Per the original workflow: Normalization of each sample was performed by random selection of 1 million high-quality reads, each carrying a distinct molecular identifier. Instead of being binned into consensus sequences, reads that shared molecular identifiers were thrown out. MiTCR, set to a Q25 quality threshold and the strictest error-elimination algorithm, was used for CDR3 identification, clonotype clustering and error correction. Lower-bound total TCR beta diversity was estimated with a nonparametric unseen species model using Euler transformation. TCRdb ran its own pipeline on the public reads, namely fastp trimming at Q25 and MiXCR clone calling, and kept in-frame beta chains. CDR3 protein duplicates are merged, each entry listing the most common genes and DNA. In this record, the V and J calls reflect TCRdb's handling and not the investigators' own analysis. The sample records about 1.4 million distinct CDR3 sequences, roughly 60% of which are singletons. The ten largest make up 6.5% to 8.5% of the sample.

This entry comes from a study of blood T cells in healthy people across ages (dated by TCRdb to between 2015 and 2017). For context, the study as a whole: In model experiments, template switching captured roughly one uniquely barcoded TCR beta cDNA molecule for every two T cells. To avoid experimental bias, donors of different ages were randomly spread across the sequencing lanes. To track age-related changes in TCR beta repertoire diversity, the study relied on deep sequencing normalized with unique cDNA molecular identifiers. Using the same blood draw, the study looked at two additional independent replicas of 1 million unique cDNA reads for two donors, one aged 18 to 30 and the other aged 80 or older. The donors were split into four age groups: young (average about 15 years), middle-aged (39), aged (approximately 59) and long-lived (more than 80).

CDR1 and CDR2 (SGHAT, FQNNGV) derive from the germline V gene. There are 14 amino acids in the CDR3, from cysteine to phenylalanine inclusive. Here the CDR3 DNA is all that survives: 42 bases in frame from base 1. A distance of 13 bases separates the germline ends of V and J, which lose 3 bases and 5 bases respectively. Systemically healthy Caucasian individuals from Russia, 35 to 50 in total and aged about 6 to 100 years, were included as donors. Ten milliliters of peripheral blood were drawn from each donor into EDTA-treated Vacutainer tubes. Ficoll-Paque density-gradient centrifugation was used to isolate PBMCs, with at least 6.5 million per sample. Trizol reagent was used to extract total RNA from the PBMCs, yielding at least 5.5 micrograms per sample. Naive CD45RAhigh/CD27high T cell percentages were measured by flow cytometry on a PBMC aliquot from every donor. General conclusions and limits of the study: As age increased, observed TCR beta diversity per million T cells dropped in a roughly linear way, and a significant reduction was already evident by age roughly 40. The CMV infection status of donors was not known, potentially confounding age-related changes in expanded clonotypes. Estimates of total diversity based on one million sequenced T cells were regarded as lower bounds and as underestimates. The percentage of naive T cells measured by flow cytometry correlated strongly with observed TCR beta diversity. Compared with the aged group, the long-lived group had more naive CD4+ T cells, fewer expanded clones and increased TCR diversity, suggesting age selection. Bulk unsorted PBMC profiling prevented conclusive comparison of naive and antigen-experienced compartments.

Sequenced material: blood. Recombination joined TRBV11-2 with TRBJ2-5; a confident D gene designation cannot be given. The sequence derives from a man aged 18 to 30 in good health. CDR3 protein: CASSFVAPLETQYF. At the DNA level, the sequence is TGTGCCAGCAGCTTCGTCGCCCCACTCGAGACCCAGTACTTC.